This record covers a single T cell receptor beta chain. Sequencing was performed with immunoSEQ multiplex PCR; in TCRdb, only in-frame clones are kept and a portion is missing. This repertoire shows about 680,000 clones, more than 70% found once; its top ten account for around 1.5%. Germline loops: CDR1 WSHSY, CDR2 SAAADI. Unmatched junction bases numbered 8, after V lost 6 bases and J lost 10 bases. This CDR3 region has 13 residues. The data stem from a study of Ad26.COV2.S vaccination and SARS-CoV-2 variants. Treatment defined: approximately 18 received Ad26.COV2.S at low or high dose, single or two shots; 5 received placebo; per-sample allocation not given. On day 63 after the first injection, vaccine and placebo recipients gave samples.

V and J are TRBV10-2 and TRBJ2-1; 8 nucleotides match TRBD2. The sample in question was peripheral blood, obtained in a trial of Ad26.COV2.S vaccine versus placebo. The sequence was obtained from a person aged 18 to 65 who received the Ad26.COV2.S COVID-19 vaccine or a placebo. The CDR3 bases are TGCGCCAGCAGCAATAGCGGGAACGGGGAGCAGTTCTTC. Its translation is CASSNSGNGEQFF.